Below, 32 T cell receptor beta chains from the same sample are listed, as sequenced in a study of somatic mutations in cytotoxic T cells in rheumatoid arthritis. Data came from immunoSEQ multiplex PCR; TCRdb stores just in-frame clones and leaves some out. The sample shows about 15,000 clones, 65% to 75% of them seen only once. Sequencing was done on a sample of CD8+ T cells sorted from blood. The source of these receptors is an adult with rheumatoid arthritis.

This chain connects TRBV25-1 to TRBJ2-1; D unresolved. The CDR3 extends over 14 amino acids. Germline V gene data show CDR1 as MGHDK and CDR2 as SYGVNS. The V end lost 5 bases, the J end lost 0 bases, and 8 bases lay between the germline ends. Here the CDR3 reads CASSIASSYNEQFF. CDR3 in DNA: TGTGCCAGCAGTATCGCCAGCTCCTACAATGAGCAGTTCTTC.

The chain uses TRBV6-5 and TRBJ1-6, with TRBD1 matching 8 bases. Germline V gene data show CDR1 as MNHEY and CDR2 as SVGAGI. Losses at the gene ends were 10 bases for V and 7 bases for J; bases not matched to a gene: 6. CDR3 length equals 13 residues. DNA for the CDR3: TGTGCCACCAACTACAGGGGGAATTCACCCCTCCACTTT. It yields the protein CATNYRGNSPLHF.

This chain joins TRBV4-1 and TRBJ2-7; D gene uncertain. This CDR3 comprises 15 residues. V was cut by 2 bases and J by 2 bases, with 13 bases left in between. The V gene's germline CDR1 is MGHRA and CDR2 YSYEKL. In DNA form, the CDR3 reads TGCGCCAGCAGCCAATCTGCCGGGTCGGCCTACGAGCAGTACTTC. This codes for CASSQSAGSAYEQYF.

CDR3 nucleotide sequence: TGTGCCAGCAGCTTAGCGGGGGCAGGGGGGTCCTACGAGCAGTACTTC. It specifies CASSLAGAGGSYEQYF. The chain uses TRBV7-8 and TRBJ2-7; the D gene is possibly TRBD1 (7 bases). The V end lost 0 bases, the J end lost 1 base, and 13 bases lay between the germline ends. The CDR3 is made up of 16 amino acids. Germline CDR1 is SGHVS and CDR2 is FQNEAQ.

The CDR3 nucleotides read TGCGCCAGCAGTGAACTCACAGATACGCAGTATTTT. Translated, it gives CASSELTDTQYF. This chain uses TRBV10-1 with TRBJ2-3; the D is unclear. The CDR3 is 12 amino acids. Germline loops: CDR1 WNHNN, CDR2 SYGVQD (reference sequence). V gave up 3 bases and J gave up 2 bases, with 3 bases separating them.

This clone was detected once. The J gene is TRBJ1-5, the V gene TRBV27; D possibly corresponds to TRBD1 (5 bases). The germline V gene has CDR1 MNHEY and CDR2 SMNVEV (reference sequence). Deletions cut 5 bases from V and 5 bases from J, with 16 bases between. The CDR3 extends over 15 amino acids. CDR3 coding DNA: TGTGCCAGCAGTCCCCGGGGCAGGGTCGATCAGCCCCAGCATTTT. Its translation is CASSPRGRVDQPQHF.

CDR3 bases: TGTGCCAGCAGCGTGTCTAGCGGAAGCACAGATACGCAGTATTTT. Protein sequence: CASSVSSGSTDTQYF. This chain links TRBV9 with TRBJ2-3; 7 bases align to TRBD2. This CDR3 is built from 15 residues. CDR1 SGDLS and CDR2 YYNGEE come from the germline V gene. The junction had 3 bases not matched to a gene; V was cut back by 2 bases and J by 0 bases. Full variable domain (missing parts from reference TRBV9 and TRBJ2-3): DSGVTQTPKHLITATGQRVTLRCSPRSGDLSVYWYQQSLDQGLQFLIQYYNGEERAKGNILERFSAQQFPDLHSELNLSSLELGDSALYFCASSVSSGSTDTQYFGPGTRLTVL.

This chain links TRBV27 with TRBJ2-2; D might be TRBD1 (6 bases). V lost 0 bases to trimming and J lost 3 bases, with 11 bases between them. The germline V gene encodes CDR1 MNHEY and CDR2 SMNVEV (reference sequence). This CDR3 spans 16 amino acids. Here the CDR3 DNA reads TGTGCCAGCAGTTTATCGCCCGGGACATACACCGGGGAGCTGTTTTTT. This encodes CASSLSPGTYTGELFF.

This rearrangement joins TRBV19 to TRBJ2-1; tentatively, D is TRBD1 (5 bases). Per the germline V gene, CDR1 is LNHDA and CDR2 is SQIVND (reference sequence). V lost 3 bases to trimming and J lost 1 base, with 10 bases between them. The CDR3 covers 15 residues. CDR3 nucleotide sequence: TGTGCCAGTAGTATCATGCAGGGTTCCTACAATGAGCAGTTCTTC. As protein: CASSIMQGSYNEQFF.

V and J are TRBV6-1 and TRBJ1-4; 7 nucleotides agree with TRBD1. Trimming cost V 7 bases and J 5 bases; bases outside gene matches: 4. Per the germline V gene, CDR1 is MNHNS and CDR2 is SASEGT. The CDR3 is 13 residues long. The CDR3, as DNA: TGTGCCAGCACCGGGACAGTCAATGAAAAACTGTTTTTT. Its protein product is CASTGTVNEKLFF.

The chain carries TRBV11-2 and TRBJ2-7; 10 positions agree with TRBD1. Per germline, CDR1 SGHAT and CDR2 FQNNGV. The CDR3 consists of 15 residues. The junction had 8 bases not matched to a gene; V was cut back by 4 bases and J by 5 bases. In DNA form, the CDR3 reads TGTGCCAGCAGCTCTAGACAGGGGGCATTGAACGAGCAGTACTTC. Its protein is CASSSRQGALNEQYF.

By frequency in the sample, this clone is medium-sized (0.01 to 0.1%). The chain combines TRBV6-4 with TRBJ2-6; 8 nucleotides align to TRBD1. Germline V gene sequence: CDR1 MRHNA, CDR2 SNTAGT. J was trimmed by 0 bases and V by 8 bases; bases with no gene match: 3. CDR3 length: 15 residues. The CDR3 sequence: CASGQGLSGANVLTF. The CDR3 coding sequence is TGTGCCAGCGGACAGGGCCTCTCTGGGGCCAACGTCCTGACTTTC.

V is TRBV11-2 and J is TRBJ2-3, with a possible D match to TRBD2 (5 bases). The V and J ends lost 6 bases and 0 bases respectively, with 10 bases between them. The V gene's germline CDR1 is SGHAT and CDR2 FQNNGV. The CDR3 length is 14 residues. CDR3 protein: CASRERSSTDTQYF. For the CDR3, the DNA is TGTGCCAGCAGGGAGCGGTCTAGCACAGATACGCAGTATTTT.

The chain joins TRBV7-6 to TRBJ2-7, with D maybe TRBD1 (6 bases). Germline V lookup: CDR1 SGHVS, CDR2 FNYEAQ. The ends were cut back, 2 bases at V and 2 bases at J, with 19 bases in the middle. This CDR3 region has 17 residues. The CDR3 bases are TGTGCCAGCAGCTTACGGGCCGCAGGGGCAGACGCCTACGAGCAGTACTTC. This translates into CASSLRAAGADAYEQYF.

The chain employs TRBV6-4 and TRBJ2-1, with TRBD2 identical over 16 bases. This CDR3 has 14 residues. CDR1 MRHNA and CDR2 SNTAGT come from the germline V gene. After removal of 3 bases from V and 10 bases from J, the junction contained 0 bases not matched to a gene. CDR3 sequence: CASSEGLAGGEQFF. CDR3 coding DNA: TGTGCCAGCAGTGAGGGACTAGCGGGAGGGGAGCAGTTCTTC.

V usage is TRBV4-1 and J usage is TRBJ2-2; D is possibly TRBD1 (6 bases). The V end was cut by 0 bases, the J end by 6 bases, with 8 bases between. The CDR3 covers 14 residues. CDR1 and CDR2 (germline): MGHRA, YSYEKL. The chain's CDR3 is CASSQDPGAGELFF. CDR3 nucleotides: TGCGCCAGCAGCCAAGATCCAGGGGCCGGGGAGCTGTTTTTT.

The V and J genes are TRBV4-1 and TRBJ2-1, with D possibly being TRBD2 (5 bases). V dropped 1 base and J dropped 3 bases, with 13 bases sitting between them. CDR1 and CDR2 (germline): MGHRA, YSYEKL. The CDR3 totals 16 residues. CDR3: CASSQAEDSIYNEQFF. In nucleotides, the CDR3 is TGCGCCAGCAGCCAAGCCGAGGACTCGATCTACAATGAGCAGTTCTTC.

The rearrangement links TRBV27 to TRBJ1-1; D not resolved. CDR3 length: 13 amino acids. The ends were cut back, 6 bases at V and 5 bases at J, with 13 bases in the middle. Germline CDR1 MNHEY, CDR2 SMNVEV (reference sequence). As DNA, the CDR3 is TGTGCCAGCAGGTCCAGAGGAATTACTGAAGCTTTCTTT. The encoded protein is CASRSRGITEAFF.

This chain joins TRBV2 and TRBJ2-5; D may be TRBD1 or TRBD2 (5 bases each). Trimming left V 7 bases short and J 2 bases short, with 14 bases between. Germline V gene data show CDR1 as SNHLY and CDR2 as FYNNEI. This CDR3 contains 14 residues. The CDR3 DNA follows: TGTGCCAGCACCATATTCGGGACGCAAGAGACCCAGTACTTC. Translating it yields CASTIFGTQETQYF.

The gene calls are TRBV6-5 and TRBJ2-5; D unclear. Germline loops: CDR1 MNHEY, CDR2 SVGAGI. The CDR3 contains 11 residues. Trimming removed 0 bases from V and 10 bases from J, with 6 bases in between. CDR3 nucleotides: TGTGCCAGCAGTTACTCGTCCAACCAGTACTTC. This gives the protein CASSYSSNQYF.

DNA of the CDR3: TGTGCCAGCAGTGACGGAGCGGGATCCAGTGAGCAGTTCTTC. It specifies CASSDGAGSSEQFF. The chain is built from TRBV6-4 and TRBJ2-1, with 7 bases matching TRBD2. Germline assignment: CDR1 MRHNA and CDR2 SNTAGT. The CDR3 is 14 amino acids. V was clipped by 2 bases and J by 9 bases; unmatched bases: 7.

This CDR3 reads CASVTSFEQFF. The CDR3 DNA follows: TGTGCCAGCGTGACTAGTTTTGAGCAGTTCTTC. The chain joins TRBV2 to TRBJ2-1; D is perhaps TRBD2 (6 bases). Trimming took 8 bases from V and 9 from J, leaving 11 bases between them. The CDR3 totals 11 residues. Germline V gives CDR1 SNHLY, CDR2 FYNNEI.

The gene calls are TRBV7-6 and TRBJ1-4; D possibly corresponds to TRBD1 (6 bases). The CDR3 is 16 amino acids. V was trimmed by 1 base and J by 5 bases, leaving 14 bases between them. Germline lookup yields CDR1 SGHVS and CDR2 FNYEAQ. The CDR3 loop is CASSLEGRGPNEKLFF. In DNA form, the CDR3 reads TGTGCCAGCAGCTTAGAGGGCAGGGGTCCGAATGAAAAACTGTTTTTT.

The sample holds a few counts of this clone. This chain connects TRBV27 to TRBJ2-7; D unclear. Germline V lookup: CDR1 MNHEY, CDR2 SMNVEV (reference sequence). Trimming took 6 bases from V and 3 from J, leaving 12 bases between them. The CDR3 has 13 amino acids. The CDR3 protein is CASRDAGFYEQYF. DNA of the CDR3: TGTGCCAGCAGGGACGCCGGGTTCTACGAGCAGTACTTC.

This clone was recorded only once. The V gene is TRBV2, the J gene TRBJ2-1; no firm D call. This CDR3 is 10 amino acids long. Per the germline V gene, CDR1 is SNHLY and CDR2 is FYNNEI. With 8 bases removed from V and 16 bases from J, the gap between germline ends came to 15 bases. CDR3 DNA sequence: TGTGCCAGCGGGGAAGGTGGCGCCTTCTTC. Translating gives CASGEGGAFF.

This clone was counted a single time. The chain uses TRBV7-2 and TRBJ2-7; 8 bases map to TRBD1. The trim removed 4 bases at V and 9 bases at J, leaving 2 bases unmatched. Germline CDR1 and CDR2: SGHTA and FQGNSA. The CDR3 has 11 amino acids. In DNA form, the CDR3 reads TGTGCCAGCAGCTCCGGACAGGGGCAGTACTTC. Protein: CASSSGQGQYF. Full variable domain (rest looked up from reference TRBV7-2 and TRBJ2-7): GAGVSQSPSNKVTEKGKDVELRCDPISGHTALYWYRQSLGQGLEFLIYFQGNSAPDKSGLPSDRFSAERTGGSVSTLTIQRTQQEDSAVYLCASSSGQGQYFGPGTRLTVT.

This CDR3 is CATWDRSYEQYF. Here the CDR3 DNA reads TGTGCCACTTGGGACAGATCCTACGAGCAGTACTTC. The rearrangement links TRBV6-6 to TRBJ2-7, with 7 bases fitting TRBD1. CDR3 size: 12 residues. The germline gives CDR1 MNHNY, CDR2 SVGAGI (reference sequence). V dropped 10 bases and J dropped 1; count of bases not matched to a gene: 4.

The chain employs TRBV4-1 and TRBJ1-5, with a tentative D call TRBD1 (5 bases). Trimming cost V 1 base and J 6 bases, with 22 bases left between them. Germline V gives CDR1 MGHRA, CDR2 YSYEKL. The CDR3 is 18 amino acids. For the CDR3, the DNA is TGCGCCAGCAGCCAAGTTTATTTGGGGGACGAAGTAGGTCAGCCCCAGCATTTT. Translating it yields CASSQVYLGDEVGQPQHF.

The rearrangement uses TRBV30 and TRBJ2-2; D remains ambiguous. CDR3 length: 13 residues. Trimming took 0 bases from V and 3 from J, leaving 5 bases between them. CDR1 is GTSNPN and CDR2 is SVGIG in the germline V gene (reference sequence). CDR3: CAWSVDHTGELFF. DNA of the CDR3: TGTGCCTGGAGTGTAGACCACACCGGGGAGCTGTTTTTT. The whole variable domain, remainder taken from reference TRBV30 and TRBJ2-2, is SQTIHQWPATLVQPVGSPLSLECTVEGTSNPNLYWYRQAAGRGLQLLFYSVGIGQISSEVPQNLSASRPQDRQFILSSKKLLLSDSGFYLCAWSVDHTGELFFGEGSRLTVL.

This rearrangement joins TRBV28 to TRBJ2-3, with D perhaps matching TRBD1 or TRBD2 (5 bases each). Germline CDR1 MDHEN, CDR2 SYDVKM. V was shortened by 2 bases and J by 2 bases, with 8 bases between the two germline ends. This CDR3 has 14 residues. The CDR3 sequence: CASSLVGTTDTQYF. CDR3 nucleotide sequence: TGTGCCAGCAGTTTAGTTGGGACCACAGATACGCAGTATTTT.

The chain combines TRBV9 with TRBJ2-1; D is ambiguous. The CDR3 is 16 amino acids. Germline assignment: CDR1 SGDLS and CDR2 YYNGEE. V was trimmed by 3 bases and J by 4 bases, leaving 17 bases between them. CDR3 amino acids: CASSASRAGRYNEQFF. DNA for the CDR3: TGTGCCAGCAGCGCGTCTAGGGCAGGTCGGTACAATGAGCAGTTCTTC. Using reference TRBV9 and TRBJ2-1 for the parts outside the CDR3, the full variable domain is DSGVTQTPKHLITATGQRVTLRCSPRSGDLSVYWYQQSLDQGLQFLIQYYNGEERAKGNILERFSAQQFPDLHSELNLSSLELGDSALYFCASSASRAGRYNEQFFGPGTRLTVL.

In regard to this clone: Compared with germline, one end of the junction differs, possibly owing to a read error. J is TRBJ2-4 and V is TRBV28; 11 nucleotides align to TRBD2. The length of the CDR3 is 18 residues. Looked up from germline, CDR1 is MDHEN and CDR2 is SYDVKM. CDR3 nucleotide sequence: TGTGCCACCAGTAAGGTTAGCGGGAGGGCGATAGCCAAAAACATTCAGTACTTC. Encoded protein: CATSKVSGRAIAKNIQYF.